This T cell receptor beta chain was found in a study of low-dose radiotherapy and immunotherapy resistance in tumors. Both TCRalpha and TCRbeta chains were reverse transcribed with V-gene-specific primers. The authors ran 20 PCR cycles to amplify TCRs with a constant-region primer and V-primer adapter. From the reads, TCRdb called clonotypes with MiXCR, one entry per CDR3 protein. The sample has 57,000 or so distinct CDR3 sequences, 20% to 25% seen once; the top ten hold around 5.7%. This clonotype has a count of ten or more. Looked up from germline, CDR1 is MNHEY and CDR2 is SVGEGT. The CDR3 has 14 residues. V was pared by 5 bases and J by 2 bases, with 9 bases between. This sample's time point: before trial treatment.

The chain combines TRBV6-2 or TRBV6-3 with TRBJ1-4, with TRBD1 as a possible D gene (6 bases). This material consisted of PBMCs, taken before treatment. The receptor's source is a male donor with prostate cancer. CDR3 in amino acids: CASSLGGTNEKLFF. In DNA form, the CDR3 reads TGTGCCAGCAGTCTAGGGGGGACTAATGAAAAACTGTTTTTT.